This TCR beta chain is from a study of T cells in Graves' hyperthyroidism and ophthalmopathy (dated by TCRdb to the late 2010s). General notes on the study: Peripheral blood was collected at initial diagnosis, before any treatment. The study also compared thyroid tissue and blood T-cell repertoires from a handful of Graves' hyperthyroidism patients. For training and testing, the 100 or so patients in the discovery cohort were randomly divided in a 7:3 ratio. According to the paper, TCR Vbeta CDR3 sequencing was carried out on some 130 peripheral blood samples, which came from around 43 ophthalmopathy, under 85 hyperthyroidism and roughly 17 progressor patients. TCR V-J signatures able to tell the groups apart were searched for in a discovery cohort of 90 to 100 patients, of whom more than 40 had Graves' ophthalmopathy and 57 had stable Graves' hyperthyroidism. After blood sampling, hyperthyroidism patients were treated with methimazole at a starting dose of 30 mg daily, and ophthalmopathy patients were treated with high-dose intravenous methylprednisolone. Prospective prediction of ophthalmopathy was tested in an independent validation cohort consisting of some 20 hyperthyroidism patients and some 15 patients who later progressed to ophthalmopathy.

Points the paper makes about the study in general: No statistical method was used to fix the sample size in advance, and group allocation was not hidden from the investigators. During validation, the model predicted progression to ophthalmopathy a median of approximately 7 months ahead of onset, with around 70% sensitivity and roughly 72% specificity. Blood samples also contained most of the expanded thyroid clonotypes (frequency above 0.001), which suggests that blood repertoires may reflect thyroid immune responses. A 13 V-J signature model separated ophthalmopathy from stable hyperthyroidism, with 87.88% sensitivity and about 81% specificity in cross-validation and 80%/75% in testing.

The CDR3 goes from the cysteine to the phenylalanine over 14 residues. Just CDR3 DNA is preserved here, 42 bases in frame from base 1. V and J lose 0 bases and 4 bases, and a span of 9 bases separates them. According to the germline V gene, CDR1 reads SGHTA and CDR2 reads FQGTGA. Moderately to severely active disease, a Clinical Activity Score of at least 3, a NOSPECS grade of at least 4, and a duration under 3 months were present in ophthalmopathy patients. Any patient with an uncontrolled infection, another autoimmune disease, pregnancy or lactation was excluded. Clinical symptoms, serum thyroxine and TRAb, thyroid ultrasound, and orbital computed tomography formed the basis for the diagnoses. PBMCs were separated from 8 to 10 ml of fresh peripheral blood using Ficoll-Paque density gradient centrifugation. Trizol reagent was used to extract total RNA, and RNA quality was then checked on an Agilent 2100 Bioanalyzer.

As for this clonotype: Its antigen is currently not known. Base qualities are not at hand, and no much larger clone is one base apart.

The TCR beta CDR3 regions were amplified from the RNA transcripts. The TCR CDR3 was subjected to a first round of RT-PCR using the HTBI primer set and the Qiagen OneStep RT-PCR kit. Libraries were constructed in a second round of multiplex PCR, after which size selection and purification were carried out. Sequencing of the libraries was done on an Illumina HiSeq2000 using paired-end 100 bp reads. The original methods were these. SOAPnuke was used to process the raw data, with reads discarded if the reads contained adapters or uncalled bases, had a mean Phred below 15, or lacked an exact constant-primer or identifier match. COPE v1.2.5 was used to merge the high-quality paired reads, and each unique nucleotide sequence was defined as a clonotype. MiTCR v1.1 was used to align the clonotypes against IMGT TRBV, TRBD and TRBJ reference segments. Analysis was restricted to V-J combinations with a frequency above 0.0001, which covered 98% to 99.2% of repertoires. The TCS score was defined as F50 (clonal expansion) divided by E x V (chaos), with BLOSUM62-based TCRdist calculated between CDR3 peptides within each V-J. Welch's t-statistics and random forest reduced 500 to 550 V-J features to 10 to 15, which were used in a naive Bayes classifier (R e1071). Starting from the raw public reads, TCRdb applied fastp trimming at Q25, assembled clones with MiXCR and retained in-frame beta chains. Rows are combined by CDR3 protein, so each entry shows the most common genes and DNA. The V and J calls were determined by TCRdb, not by the authors. This sample is represented by around 570,000 distinct CDR3 sequences; 20% of them were singletons. Clones ranked in the top ten supply 47% of the sample.

The sample comprised blood. The chain joins TRBV7-3 to TRBJ2-5, with the D gene possibly TRBD1 or TRBD2, each one fitting 5 bases. The receptor was derived from a man in his forties with Graves' ophthalmopathy. The CDR3 region: CASSLTPGTETQYF. The bases are TGTGCCAGCAGCTTAACTCCGGGGACAGAGACCCAGTACTTC. The CDR3, completed at both ends by the reference TRBV7-3 and TRBJ2-5 genes, gives the full variable domain GAGVSQTPSNKVTEKGKYVELRCDPISGHTALYWYRQSLGQGPEFLIYFQGTGAADDSGLPNDRFFAVRPEGSVSTLKIQRTERGDSAVYLCASSLTPGTETQYFGPGTRLLVL.